This T cell receptor beta chain was sequenced in a study of metastatic and nonmetastatic thyroid tumors. Across the study: The study looked at repertoires side by side in blood and in tumor or nodule tissue from malignant and benign thyroid patients.

TCRdb re-called the PCR reads through MiXCR. This table has about 13,000 clones, roughly a quarter appearing once. With respect to this clone: No antigen is known for it.

The CDR3 contains 14 residues. V was clipped by 6 bases and J by 0 bases; unmatched bases: 6. Germline V gene sequence: CDR1 DFQATT, CDR2 SNEGSKA (reference sequence). The study's findings and limits: For both blood and tumor, malignant thyroid tumors reportedly showed significantly higher TCR beta diversity than benign nodules did.

No treatment had been given to any patient before thyroid surgery. The receptor was isolated from a female donor with papillary thyroid cancer or a benign thyroid nodule (not recorded which). Some clones in this sample may be carry-over from other donors' samples. The rearrangement links TRBV20-1 to TRBJ2-3, with TRBD2 matching over 7 bases. The sample comprised tumor tissue. For the CDR3, the DNA is TGCAGTGCCACCGGCGGGGGTAGCACAGATACGCAGTATTTT. Protein sequence: CSATGGGSTDTQYF.